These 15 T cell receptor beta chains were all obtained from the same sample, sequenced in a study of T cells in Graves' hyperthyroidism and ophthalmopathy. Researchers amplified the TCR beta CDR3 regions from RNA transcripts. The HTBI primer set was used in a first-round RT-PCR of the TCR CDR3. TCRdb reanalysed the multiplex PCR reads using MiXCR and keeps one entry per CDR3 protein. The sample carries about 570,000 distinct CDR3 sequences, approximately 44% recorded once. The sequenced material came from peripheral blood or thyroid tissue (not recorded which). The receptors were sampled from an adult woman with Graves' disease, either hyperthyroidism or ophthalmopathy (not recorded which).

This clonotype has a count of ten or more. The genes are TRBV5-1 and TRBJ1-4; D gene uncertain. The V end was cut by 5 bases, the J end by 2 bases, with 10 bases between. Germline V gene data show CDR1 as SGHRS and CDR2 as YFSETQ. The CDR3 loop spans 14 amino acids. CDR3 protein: CASSPGPTNEKLFF. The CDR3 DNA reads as TGCGCCAGCAGTCCAGGTCCCACTAATGAAAAACTGTTTTTT. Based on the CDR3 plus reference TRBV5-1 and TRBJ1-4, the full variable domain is KAGVTQTPRYLIKTRGQQVTLSCSPISGHRSVSWYQQTPGQGLQFLFEYFSETQRNKGNFPGRFSGRQFSNSRSEMNVSTLELGDSALYLCASSPGPTNEKLFFGSGTQLSVL.

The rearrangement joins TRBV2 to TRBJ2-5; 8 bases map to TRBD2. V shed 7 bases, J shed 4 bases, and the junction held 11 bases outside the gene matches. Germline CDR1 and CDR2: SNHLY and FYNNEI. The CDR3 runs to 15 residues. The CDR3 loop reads CASIEGDLAGETQYF. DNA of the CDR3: TGTGCCAGCATTGAGGGTGACCTAGCGGGAGAGACCCAGTACTTC.

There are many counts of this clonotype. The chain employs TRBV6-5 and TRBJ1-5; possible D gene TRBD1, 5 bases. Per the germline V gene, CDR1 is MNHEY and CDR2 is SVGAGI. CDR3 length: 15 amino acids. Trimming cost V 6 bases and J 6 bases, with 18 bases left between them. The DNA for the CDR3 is TGTGCCAGCAGCCGGTCCAGCCCTGGGGGTCAGCCCCAGCATTTT. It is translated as CASSRSSPGGQPQHF.

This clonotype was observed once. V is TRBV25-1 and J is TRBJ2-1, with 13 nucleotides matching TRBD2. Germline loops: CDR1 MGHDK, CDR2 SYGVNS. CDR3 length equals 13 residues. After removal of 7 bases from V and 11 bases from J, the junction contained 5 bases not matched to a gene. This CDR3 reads CASKTSGRNKQFF. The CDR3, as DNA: TGTGCCAGCAAGACTAGCGGGAGGAATAAGCAGTTCTTC.

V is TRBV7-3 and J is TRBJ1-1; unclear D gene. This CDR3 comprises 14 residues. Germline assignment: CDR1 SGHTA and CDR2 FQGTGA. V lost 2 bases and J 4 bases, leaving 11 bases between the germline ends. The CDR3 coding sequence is TGTGCCAGCAGCTTAGGGAGTGGTTCCACTGAAGCTTTCTTT. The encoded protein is CASSLGSGSTEAFF.

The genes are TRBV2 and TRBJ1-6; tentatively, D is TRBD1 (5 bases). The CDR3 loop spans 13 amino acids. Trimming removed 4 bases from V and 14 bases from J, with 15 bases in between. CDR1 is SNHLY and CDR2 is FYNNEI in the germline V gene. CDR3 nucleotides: TGTGCCAGCAGTGCCTGGGGCGGCTGGACCCTCCACTTT. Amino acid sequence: CASSAWGGWTLHF.

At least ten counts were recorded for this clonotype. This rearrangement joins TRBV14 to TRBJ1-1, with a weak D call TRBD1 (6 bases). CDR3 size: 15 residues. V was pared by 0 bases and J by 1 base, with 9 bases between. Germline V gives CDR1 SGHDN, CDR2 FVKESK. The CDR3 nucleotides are TGTGCCAGCAGCCAAGATCGGGGGGCGAACACTGAAGCTTTCTTT. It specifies CASSQDRGANTEAFF.

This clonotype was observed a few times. In DNA, the CDR3 is TGTGCCAGCAGATCAGGATCAATCGGACCTCAAGAGACCCAGTACTTC. Amino acids: CASRSGSIGPQETQYF. The rearrangement joins TRBV10-3 to TRBJ2-5; D remains ambiguous. This CDR3 contains 16 residues. The germline V gene has CDR1 ENHRY and CDR2 SYGVKD. V lost 10 bases to trimming and J lost 2 bases, with 23 bases between them.

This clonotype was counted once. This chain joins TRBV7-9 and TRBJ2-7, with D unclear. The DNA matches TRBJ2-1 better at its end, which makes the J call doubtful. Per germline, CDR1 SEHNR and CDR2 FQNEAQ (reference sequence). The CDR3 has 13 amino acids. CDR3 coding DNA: TGTGCCAGCAGCTTAGCCCCCCTCCATGAGCAGTTCTTC. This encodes CASSLAPLHEQFF.

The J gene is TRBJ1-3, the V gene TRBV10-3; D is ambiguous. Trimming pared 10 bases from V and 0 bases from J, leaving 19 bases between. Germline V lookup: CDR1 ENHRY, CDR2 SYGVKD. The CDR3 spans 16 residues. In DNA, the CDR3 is TGTGCCACCGCACGCGGGAGGACGAGCTCTGGAAACACCATATATTTT. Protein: CATARGRTSSGNTIYF.

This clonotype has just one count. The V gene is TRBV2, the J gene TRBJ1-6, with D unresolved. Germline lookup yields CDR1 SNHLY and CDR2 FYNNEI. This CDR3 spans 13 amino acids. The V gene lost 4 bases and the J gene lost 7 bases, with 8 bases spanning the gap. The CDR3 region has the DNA TGTGCCAGCAGTGCTATAAAGAATTCACCCCTCCACTTT. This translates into CASSAIKNSPLHF.

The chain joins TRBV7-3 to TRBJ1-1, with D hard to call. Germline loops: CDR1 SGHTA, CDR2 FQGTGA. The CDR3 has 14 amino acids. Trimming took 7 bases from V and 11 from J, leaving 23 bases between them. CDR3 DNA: TGTGCCAGCAAGTCCGGGAGCGGTACCGGCTCCGCTTTCTTT. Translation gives CASKSGSGTGSAFF.

As DNA, the CDR3 is TGTGCCAGCAGTGGACAGGGGGGAAAACTGTTTTTT. Translated, it gives CASSGQGGKLFF. This chain connects TRBV6-5 to TRBJ1-4; 10 bases agree with TRBD1. The length of the CDR3 is 12 residues. Losses at the gene ends were 5 bases for V and 10 bases for J; bases not matched to a gene: 1. Per germline, CDR1 MNHEY and CDR2 SVGAGI.

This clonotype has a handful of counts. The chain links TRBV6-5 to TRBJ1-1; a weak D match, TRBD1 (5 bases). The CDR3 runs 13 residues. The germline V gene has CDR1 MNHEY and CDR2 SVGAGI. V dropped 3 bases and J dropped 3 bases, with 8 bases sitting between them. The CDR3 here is CASSYTGDTEAFF. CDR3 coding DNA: TGTGCCAGCAGTTATACAGGAGACACTGAAGCTTTCTTT.

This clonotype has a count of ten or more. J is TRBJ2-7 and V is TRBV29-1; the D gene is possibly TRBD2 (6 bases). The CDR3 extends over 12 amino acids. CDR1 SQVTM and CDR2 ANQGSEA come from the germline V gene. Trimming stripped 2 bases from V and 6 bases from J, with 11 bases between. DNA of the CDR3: TGCAGCGTTGAATCGGGAGTAGGCGAGCAGTACTTC. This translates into CSVESGVGEQYF.